Included here is one T cell receptor (beta chain) sequence, with context. Its antigen is unknown. No base qualities exist here, and no much larger clone lies one base off it. Participants in the prospective study were aged roughly 18 to 100 years, lived in 20 to 30 United States geographic areas, and enrolled through a virtual design. To assign participants to cohorts, the prospective study relied on clinical history that participants themselves reported in a screening survey and a study questionnaire. In the prospective study, mobile phlebotomists collected whole blood, serum and a nasopharyngeal or oropharyngeal swab from each participant. Additional blood draws and questionnaires over a roughly two-month period could optionally be provided by prospective study participants. Before DNA extraction, blood samples from the prospective study were shipped at room temperature or frozen. The source of the sample is a study of blood T cell repertoires in COVID-19 (dated by TCRdb to about 2020). Turning to the overall study: Samples from collaborators originated in the United States, Italy and Spain and spanned both the acute and convalescent phases of COVID-19. Subjects who had been exposed to COVID-19, were actively infected with it, or had recovered from it provided the deeply sampled blood TCRbeta repertoires that made up the dataset. The prospective study material was composed of cDNA or gDNA derived from T cells, B-cell-depleted T cells, or PBMCs. Where HLA class I and class II types were available, the types were taken from metadata supplied by the sample provider, not from assay-based typing. The samples were drawn from the first 160 participants of the ongoing ImmuneRACE study and from 1,254 subjects provided by 6 global collaborators. The sample metadata nearly always contained a de-identified subject ID, COVID-19 status, age in years and sex. A freely available public database, intended as a resource for researchers studying the immune response to SARS-CoV-2, is where the repertoires were released. The paper's findings and limits, for the study overall: The quantity of clinical and demographic metadata differed by source and by participant and was supplied without curation.

CDR1 and CDR2 are read off the germline V gene as MDHEN and SYDVKM. V is cut back by 8 bases and J by 7 bases, with 11 bases in the junction unmatched. Measured from the cysteine to the phenylalanine, the CDR3 is 15 residues long. Of all the DNA, just the CDR3 is kept, 45 bases in frame from base 1. The immunoSEQ Assay, a bias-controlled multiplex PCR, was used to amplify TCRbeta CDR3 regions from genomic DNA. The original pipeline was this. The number of nucleated cells in each sample was estimated from the amplification of reference gene primers within the assay. Sequence reads were collapsed and filtered to measure the absolute abundance of every unique TCRbeta CDR3 rearrangement. For each sample, productive Simpson clonality was calculated by taking the square root of Simpson's diversity index across productive rearrangements. Entries here come from immuneACCESS through TCRdb and include only in-frame sequences with V and J called. Some clones fail to appear in such tables; in the studies checked, an unresolved V gene covers under half of the shortfall, and the cause of the remainder is unknown. D and trimming come from the DNA, and the V and J calls and clone size come from that table. The sample profile shows over 250,000 clones; around 80% of them were found once. The ten largest clonotypes hold about 4% of the sample.

In this chain, TRBV28 is recombined with TRBJ2-2, and TRBD2 aligns with 9 junction nucleotides. Specimen: PBMCs or T cells enriched from blood (not recorded which). This receptor was identified in a man younger than 40 with acute COVID-19. CDR3 sequence: CASRRISGSRGELFF. The sequenced DNA is TGTGCCAGCCGACGGATTAGCGGGAGTCGCGGGGAGCTGTTTTTT.